This TCR beta chain was documented in a study of T cells in narcolepsy. On the study more broadly: Enrolled donors included narcolepsy type 1 or type 2 patients and healthy controls. Study-wide findings and caveats: Autoreactive clone sequences were missing from some blood memory CD4+ repertoires. HCRT-specific and TRIB2-specific autoreactive clonotypes appeared among same-patient CSF and blood CD4+ clonotypes. Reportedly, autoreactive clonotypes were serially detected in patients' blood but not controls'.

This clone was seen just once. The antigen is not known. The method was immunoSEQ multiplex PCR; TCRdb's version includes in-frame clones alone and lacks a portion of them. The data contain over 30,000 clones, approximately 90% of them singletons. After removal of 1 base from V and 0 bases from J, the junction contained 7 bases not matched to a gene. Per the germline V gene, CDR1 is SGHRS and CDR2 is YFSETQ. This CDR3 is built from 17 residues. The sequence was collected from a human donor with narcolepsy. The chain joins TRBV5-1 to TRBJ2-3, with 8 bases that match TRBD1. What was sequenced was CD45RA- memory CD4+ T cells from PBMCs. The CDR3 is CASSLYPRDRSTDTQYF. CDR3 in DNA: TGCGCCAGCAGCTTGTATCCCCGGGACAGGAGCACAGATACGCAGTATTTT.